This T cell receptor beta chain was retrieved from a study of vaccination effects on CD4 cells after COVID-19. Germline V gene lookup returns CDR1 LNHNV and CDR2 YYDKDF (reference sequence). V was cut by 1 base and J by 5 bases, with 5 bases left in between. The CDR3 runs to 12 residues. Sequencing was preceded by expansion of antigen-specific CD4+ T cells with viral peptide pools in the ViraFEST assay. The culture ran for roughly ten days before CD4+ T cells were isolated. The person acquired a PCR-confirmed SARS-CoV-2 infection between March and December 2020. Libraries were prepared by immunoSEQ multiplex PCR; TCRdb keeps only in-frame clonotypes and omits some of them. The sample lists roughly 45,000 clones; 65% to 70% were seen once. About this clone itself: Its antigen remains unidentified.

The specimen was CD4+ T cells from PBMCs cultured with a peptide pool, collected before COVID-19 vaccination. The clonotype originates from a human donor who had a prior SARS-CoV-2 infection. The chain joins TRBV15 to TRBJ2-5; D not resolved. CDR3: CATSRAGETQYF. The CDR3 DNA sequence: TGTGCCACCAGCAGAGCTGGGGAGACCCAGTACTTC.